What follows are 21 T cell receptor beta chains derived from one specimen sequenced in a study of blood T cell repertoires in COVID-19. The table came from immunoSEQ multiplex PCR; TCRdb's copy has only in-frame clones and leaves some out. Here the sample spans 150,000 to 200,000 clones, approximately 88% being singletons. The sequenced material came from peripheral blood. All receptors derive from a human donor in a cohort sampled during active COVID-19.

V usage is TRBV9 and J usage is TRBJ2-3; 7 bases align to TRBD2. The CDR3 is 14 residues long. The V segment lost 2 bases and the J segment 3 bases; nucleotides outside the gene matches: 3. Germline CDR1 is SGDLS and CDR2 is YYNGEE. CDR3 DNA: TGTGCCAGCAGCGTTTCGGGAGGTACAGATACGCAGTATTTT. Translating it yields CASSVSGGTDTQYF.

This clone was seen only a few times. The rearrangement joins TRBV18 to TRBJ2-5, with 9 nucleotides matching TRBD2. The CDR3 has 16 residues. Germline assignment: CDR1 KGHSH and CDR2 LQKENI. J gave up 2 bases and V 4 bases, and 8 bases lay outside the gene matches. The CDR3 sequence: CASSRGLAFAQETQYF. Written as DNA, the CDR3 is TGTGCCAGCTCACGAGGACTAGCGTTCGCTCAAGAGACCCAGTACTTC.

This CDR3 reads CASSGSSTGPQETQYF. DNA of the CDR3: TGTGCCAGCAGTGGAAGTTCGACAGGGCCCCAAGAGACCCAGTACTTC. The rearrangement uses TRBV2 and TRBJ2-5, with 7 bases lining up with TRBD1. CDR1 is SNHLY, CDR2 FYNNEI, per germline. This CDR3 has 16 residues. The junction had 9 bases not matched to a gene; V was cut back by 4 bases and J by 1 base. The variable domain in full, completed from reference TRBV2 and TRBJ2-5, reads EPEVTQTPSHQVTQMGQEVILRCVPISNHLYFYWYRQILGQKVEFLVSFYNNEISEKSEIFDDQFSVERPDGSNFTLKIRSTKLEDSAMYFCASSGSSTGPQETQYFGPGTRLLVL.

The V and J genes are TRBV28 and TRBJ2-7, with D possibly being TRBD2 (6 bases). Germline CDR1 is MDHEN and CDR2 is SYDVKM. The V end was cut by 3 bases, the J end by 3 bases, with 15 bases between. The CDR3 has 15 amino acids. As DNA, the CDR3 is TGTGCCAGCAGTTTGGGCGGGATCCAGAACTACGAGCAGTACTTC. Translated, it gives CASSLGGIQNYEQYF.

The J gene is TRBJ2-1, the V gene TRBV30; D gene unclear. With 7 bases removed from V and 4 bases from J, the gap between germline ends came to 11 bases. Germline-derived CDR1 and CDR2 are GTSNPN and SVGIG (reference sequence). The CDR3 sequence is 12 residues long. CDR3 protein: CALNDWYNEQFF. CDR3 nucleotides: TGTGCCTTAAACGACTGGTACAATGAGCAGTTCTTC.

This chain uses TRBV6-5 with TRBJ1-1; D perhaps matches TRBD1 (5 bases). CDR1 MNHEY and CDR2 SVGAGI come from the germline V gene. The V gene lost 6 bases and the J gene lost 5 bases, with 13 bases spanning the gap. This CDR3 has 13 amino acids. The CDR3 loop reads CASRPGGRTEAFF. In DNA form, the CDR3 reads TGTGCCAGCAGACCGGGGGGAAGGACTGAAGCTTTCTTT.

J is TRBJ2-5 and V is TRBV6-1; TRBD1 aligns across 9 bases. The V gene's germline CDR1 is MNHNS and CDR2 SASEGT. The CDR3 is 14 amino acids. Unmatched junction bases numbered 1, after V lost 2 bases and J lost 3 bases. CDR3 sequence: CASSEWDREETQYF. The CDR3 DNA is TGTGCCAGCAGTGAATGGGACAGGGAAGAGACCCAGTACTTC.

This clone was counted once. The CDR3 nucleotides are TGTGCCAGCAGTAGGACAGGGGGCTCAGGGGAGCTGTTTTTT. It translates to CASSRTGGSGELFF. The chain couples TRBV25-1 to TRBJ2-2; 11 bases are a match to TRBD1. This CDR3 has 14 amino acids. V was pared by 5 bases and J by 8 bases, with 4 bases of the junction left unmatched. Germline V CDR1 and CDR2: MGHDK, SYGVNS. Supplemented by reference TRBV25-1 and TRBJ2-2, the full variable domain reads EADIYQTPRYLVIGTGKKITLECSQTMGHDKMYWYQQDPGMELHLIHYSYGVNSTEKGDLSSESTVSRIRTEHFPLTLESARPSHTSQYLCASSRTGGSGELFFGEGSRLTVL.

The rearrangement uses TRBV28 and TRBJ2-1; D remains ambiguous. CDR1 MDHEN and CDR2 SYDVKM come from the germline V gene. The CDR3 is 14 amino acids. The V end lost 3 bases, the J end lost 5 bases, and 11 bases lay between the germline ends. The CDR3 loop reads CASSLLGSNNEQFF. The CDR3 bases are TGTGCCAGCAGTTTGCTAGGTTCCAACAATGAGCAGTTCTTC.

The chain uses TRBV11-2 and TRBJ2-2; 10 bases fit TRBD1. Germline CDR1 is SGHAT and CDR2 is FQNNGV. The CDR3 spans 16 residues. The V segment lost 4 bases and the J segment 3 bases; nucleotides outside the gene matches: 5. CDR3 DNA sequence: TGTGCCAGCAGCTCCGGACAGGGGGATGACACCGGGGAGCTGTTTTTT. Translated: CASSSGQGDDTGELFF.

This rearrangement joins TRBV2 to TRBJ2-1; 13 bases fit TRBD2. The CDR3 contains 16 residues. Germline values: CDR1 SNHLY, CDR2 FYNNEI. The trim removed 6 bases at V and 9 bases at J, leaving 11 bases unmatched. CDR3 region: CASRRRTSGRGGEQFF. In nucleotides, the CDR3 is TGTGCCAGCAGAAGAAGGACTAGCGGGAGAGGGGGTGAGCAGTTCTTC.

A single count supports this clone. The chain has TRBV7-9 and TRBJ2-1, with D uncertain. In germline, CDR1 is SEHNR, CDR2 FQNEAQ (reference sequence). V shed 5 bases and J shed 0 bases, with 11 bases lying between them. This CDR3 region has 15 residues. CDR3 in amino acids: CASSPTPSSYNEQFF. Here the CDR3 DNA reads TGTGCCAGCAGCCCGACTCCCAGCTCCTACAATGAGCAGTTCTTC.

This rearrangement joins TRBV29-1 to TRBJ2-3; 8 bases are shared with TRBD1. The CDR3 has 15 residues. Germline V lookup: CDR1 SQVTM, CDR2 ANQGSEA. With V trimmed by 6 bases and J by 1 base, 9 bases remained unmatched. The CDR3 protein is CSVGIGQGRTDTQYF. CDR3 bases: TGCAGCGTGGGGATCGGACAGGGCCGCACAGATACGCAGTATTTT.

The chain combines TRBV7-9 with TRBJ2-5, with D unresolved. Germline V gene data show CDR1 as SEHNR and CDR2 as FQNEAQ (reference sequence). V was shortened by 1 base and J by 1 base, with 7 bases between the two germline ends. CDR3 length: 14 amino acids. The CDR3, as DNA: TGTGCCAGCAGCTTAGGTGCCAGCCAAGAGACCCAGTACTTC. It specifies CASSLGASQETQYF.

This chain uses TRBV7-2 with TRBJ2-1, with 10 bases aligning to TRBD2. CDR1 and CDR2 from the germline V gene are SGHTA and FQGNSA. CDR3 size: 15 residues. Trimming cost V 6 bases and J 4 bases; bases outside gene matches: 6. The CDR3, as DNA: TGTGCCAGCAGAAATAGCGGGGGGAGGTACAATGAGCAGTTCTTC. Protein product: CASRNSGGRYNEQFF.

The CDR3: CASSVKQGTSSPAEAFF. CDR3 DNA sequence: TGTGCCAGCTCAGTCAAACAGGGGACCAGTTCCCCTGCTGAAGCTTTCTTT. The gene calls are TRBV18 and TRBJ1-1; 7 bases line up with TRBD1. Losses at the gene ends were 5 bases for V and 6 bases for J; bases not matched to a gene: 18. The V gene's germline CDR1 is KGHSH and CDR2 LQKENI. The CDR3 consists of 17 residues.

This rearrangement joins TRBV11-3 to TRBJ2-7; D might be TRBD2 (6 bases). Looked up from germline, CDR1 is SGHNT and CDR2 is YENEEA. V was shortened by 7 bases and J by 0 bases, with 16 bases between the two germline ends. CDR3 length: 15 amino acids. The CDR3 region has the DNA TGTGCCAGCATGAAGCGTAGCGGAAACTCCTACGAGCAGTACTTC. Protein: CASMKRSGNSYEQYF.

The rearrangement links TRBV27 to TRBJ2-7; 9 bases line up with TRBD2. With V trimmed by 0 bases and J by 7 bases, 7 bases remained unmatched. CDR3 length equals 15 residues. CDR1 is MNHEY and CDR2 is SMNVEV in the germline V gene (reference sequence). CDR3 region: CASSLSSAGGQEQYF. CDR3 DNA sequence: TGTGCCAGCAGTTTATCGAGCGCGGGAGGGCAGGAGCAGTACTTC.

The chain recombines TRBV15 with TRBJ1-2, with a weak D call TRBD1 (5 bases). The germline V and J ends were trimmed by 5 bases and 6 bases, with 16 bases remaining between them. The CDR3 contains 14 residues. Per the germline V gene, CDR1 is LNHNV and CDR2 is YYDKDF (reference sequence). CDR3 in DNA: TGTGCCACCAGCCCGGGGGGATTTAATAATGGCTACACCTTC. It is translated as CATSPGGFNNGYTF.

The chain links TRBV7-9 to TRBJ2-3; D possibly corresponds to TRBD2 (5 bases). The CDR3 is 16 residues long. Trimming shortened V by 5 bases and J by 1 base, and 16 bases separated the two germline ends. Germline values: CDR1 SEHNR, CDR2 FQNEAQ (reference sequence). Here the CDR3 reads CASSPTGIYGTDTQYF. The CDR3 DNA reads TGTGCCAGCAGCCCCACCGGGATATACGGCACAGATACGCAGTATTTT.

The chain links TRBV28 to TRBJ1-5, with 7 bases lining up with TRBD1. CDR1 and CDR2 (germline): MDHEN, SYDVKM. The CDR3 has 14 amino acids. V was pared by 5 bases and J by 6 bases, with 7 bases of the junction left unmatched. The CDR3 DNA is TGTGCCAGCAGTCCCGACAGGGATGGTCAGCCCCAGCATTTT. Residues: CASSPDRDGQPQHF.